Listed below are T cell receptor beta chains from one sample, sequenced in a study of blood T cells in healthy people across ages. TCRdb re-called the 5' RACE reads with MiXCR, one entry per CDR3 protein. In the table there are 1.5 million to 2 million distinct CDR3 sequences, 28% of which are singletons. The sample was blood. The receptors were gathered from a woman between 25 and 40 years old in good health. Each CDR3 is given with its conserved first and last residue. Fields, in order: J gene, CDR3 length, D gene, clone size, V gene, CDR3 DNA, CDR3 protein. The D gene is left open where the match is weak. Where a row states a size, it is once, few, many or the class of an expanded clone; other rows omit it.

j_gene: TRBJ2-1; len: 16; d_gene: .; abundance: few; v_gene: TRBV29-1; CDR3nt: TGCAGCGTTGCTGAGGCAGCTTCTACCTCCTACAATGAGCAGTTCTTC; CDR3aa: CSVAEAASTSYNEQFF
j_gene: TRBJ2-5; len: 15; d_gene: TRBD2; abundance: .; v_gene: TRBV4-1; CDR3nt: TGCGCCAGCAGCCGAGAAGGGACTAGCGGAGAGACCCAGTACTTC; CDR3aa: CASSREGTSGETQYF
j_gene: TRBJ2-6; len: 14; d_gene: .; abundance: .; v_gene: TRBV27; CDR3nt: TGTGCCAGCCACCCAGGGCCTGGGGCCAACGTCCTGACTTTC; CDR3aa: CASHPGPGANVLTF
j_gene: TRBJ2-1; len: 15; d_gene: TRBD2; abundance: .; v_gene: TRBV11-2; CDR3nt: TGTGCCAGCAGCTTAGAAGGACTAGTCACCAATGAGCAGTTCTTC; CDR3aa: CASSLEGLVTNEQFF
j_gene: TRBJ2-3; len: 14; d_gene: TRBD2; abundance: many; v_gene: TRBV12-3/TRBV12-4; CDR3nt: TGTGCCAGCAGTCAAACTAGCGTCACAGATACGCAGTATTTT; CDR3aa: CASSQTSVTDTQYF
j_gene: TRBJ2-2; len: 13; d_gene: .; abundance: .; v_gene: TRBV10-3; CDR3nt: TGTGCCATCAGTTTATCTTCAGCCGGGGAGCTGTTTTTT; CDR3aa: CAISLSSAGELFF
j_gene: TRBJ2-1; len: 12; d_gene: .; abundance: .; v_gene: TRBV12-3/TRBV12-4; CDR3nt: TGTGCCATCAGTTTCCCCCGACCGGAGCAGTTCTTC; CDR3aa: CAISFPRPEQFF
j_gene: TRBJ2-1; len: 19; d_gene: .; abundance: few; v_gene: TRBV6-2/TRBV6-3; CDR3nt: TGTGCCAGCAGCAACGACAGGGAGGCTTCTTTTGGGGGTTACAATGAGCAGTTCTTC; CDR3aa: CASSNDREASFGGYNEQFF
j_gene: TRBJ2-6; len: 16; d_gene: .; abundance: few; v_gene: TRBV5-5; CDR3nt: TGTGCCAGCAGCTTGATCGCCGGCCCTGGGGCCAACGTCCTGACTTTC; CDR3aa: CASSLIAGPGANVLTF
j_gene: TRBJ2-3; len: 14; d_gene: TRBD2; abundance: few; v_gene: TRBV20-1; CDR3nt: TGCAGTGCGAGTCTAGCGGAGACTAGAGATACGCAGTATTTT; CDR3aa: CSASLAETRDTQYF
j_gene: TRBJ2-4; len: 16; d_gene: TRBD1; abundance: few; v_gene: TRBV12-3/TRBV12-4; CDR3nt: TGTGCCAGCAGTTTCCTAGGGACAGGGGGTCTCGCCATTCAGTACTTC; CDR3aa: CASSFLGTGGLAIQYF
j_gene: TRBJ1-2; len: 13; d_gene: .; abundance: few; v_gene: TRBV28; CDR3nt: TGTGCCAGCAGTCCTACCACCTACTATGGCTACACCTTC; CDR3aa: CASSPTTYYGYTF
j_gene: TRBJ1-1; len: 16; d_gene: TRBD1; abundance: few; v_gene: TRBV24-1; CDR3nt: TGTGCCACCAGTCCAAGACCGGGACAGAATTCGCCTGAAGCTTTCTTT; CDR3aa: CATSPRPGQNSPEAFF
j_gene: TRBJ2-7; len: 15; d_gene: TRBD1; abundance: .; v_gene: TRBV12-3/TRBV12-4; CDR3nt: TGTGCCAGCTCCCCCCCCGGACAGGGAGTTTCCGAGCAGTACTTC; CDR3aa: CASSPPGQGVSEQYF
j_gene: TRBJ2-3; len: 16; d_gene: TRBD2; abundance: .; v_gene: TRBV3-1; CDR3nt: TGTGCCAGCAGCCCGACTAGCGGGGGCCACACAGATACGCAGTATTTT; CDR3aa: CASSPTSGGHTDTQYF
j_gene: TRBJ1-2; len: 15; d_gene: TRBD1; abundance: .; v_gene: TRBV5-5; CDR3nt: TGTGCCAGCAGTGCAGGGACAGCCACCAACTATGGCTACACCTTC; CDR3aa: CASSAGTATNYGYTF
j_gene: TRBJ2-7; len: 13; d_gene: TRBD1; abundance: few; v_gene: TRBV28; CDR3nt: TGTGCCAGCAGTGGGGGACAGGCTCTTGGGCAGTACTTC; CDR3aa: CASSGGQALGQYF
j_gene: TRBJ1-6; len: 17; d_gene: .; abundance: many; v_gene: TRBV20-1; CDR3nt: TGCAGTGCTAGAGATGGGAGGGACATGTCTACGGGGTCACCCCTCCACTTT; CDR3aa: CSARDGRDMSTGSPLHF
j_gene: TRBJ2-1; len: 12; d_gene: .; abundance: few; v_gene: TRBV7-2; CDR3nt: TGTGCCAGCAGGGGGTTAAGGGATGAGCAGTTCTTC; CDR3aa: CASRGLRDEQFF
j_gene: TRBJ2-4; len: 13; d_gene: .; abundance: .; v_gene: TRBV7-9; CDR3nt: TGTGCCAACCGGGGAGGCGGACCTACCGGGGAGTACTTC; CDR3aa: CANRGGGPTGEYF
j_gene: TRBJ2-1; len: 14; d_gene: .; abundance: few; v_gene: TRBV12-3/TRBV12-4; CDR3nt: TGTGCCAGCACCCCCTTCTTTCCGGGCAATGAGCAGTTCTTC; CDR3aa: CASTPFFPGNEQFF
j_gene: TRBJ2-5; len: 16; d_gene: TRBD1; abundance: many; v_gene: TRBV12-3/TRBV12-4; CDR3nt: TGTGCCAGCAGTTTAATTGGGACAGGGCAGGGAGAGACCCAGTACTTC; CDR3aa: CASSLIGTGQGETQYF
j_gene: TRBJ1-5; len: 16; d_gene: .; abundance: .; v_gene: TRBV19; CDR3nt: TGTGCCAGTAGTAACGATCAGGGTTTCCGAGATCAGCCCCAGCATTTT; CDR3aa: CASSNDQGFRDQPQHF
j_gene: TRBJ2-4; len: 13; d_gene: .; abundance: few; v_gene: TRBV27; CDR3nt: TGTGCCAGCAGTTTGAGCAAATGGGACATTCAGTACTTC; CDR3aa: CASSLSKWDIQYF
j_gene: TRBJ1-1; len: 17; d_gene: .; abundance: .; v_gene: TRBV3-1; CDR3nt: TGTGCCAGCAGCCAAGGCCTGGGCAGGGTTCGAGGCACTGAAGCTTTCTTT; CDR3aa: CASSQGLGRVRGTEAFF
j_gene: TRBJ2-1; len: 12; d_gene: .; abundance: .; v_gene: TRBV18; CDR3nt: TGTGCCATCTCAAACAGGGCCAATGAGCAGTTCTTC; CDR3aa: CAISNRANEQFF
j_gene: TRBJ2-5; len: 15; d_gene: TRBD1; abundance: many; v_gene: TRBV6-6; CDR3nt: TGTGCCAGCAGTTACCCGGACAGGGGAGAAGAGACCCAGTACTTC; CDR3aa: CASSYPDRGEETQYF
j_gene: TRBJ1-1; len: 15; d_gene: TRBD1; abundance: few; v_gene: TRBV6-5; CDR3nt: TGTGCCAGCAGTTACGAATCGCAGGGGGCCGCTGAAGCTTTCTTT; CDR3aa: CASSYESQGAAEAFF
j_gene: TRBJ2-5; len: 15; d_gene: .; abundance: .; v_gene: TRBV28; CDR3nt: TGTGCCAGCAGTTTTGGGCTGGGAGGGGGAGAGACCCAGTACTTC; CDR3aa: CASSFGLGGGETQYF
j_gene: TRBJ2-7; len: 14; d_gene: .; abundance: many; v_gene: TRBV5-1; CDR3nt: TGTGCCAGCAGCTTAGCGCAGGGTCCCTACGAGCAGTACTTC; CDR3aa: CASSLAQGPYEQYF
j_gene: TRBJ2-5; len: 14; d_gene: .; abundance: .; v_gene: TRBV6-1; CDR3nt: TGTGCCAGCAGTGGCCCGGGGCCTGGTGGGACCCAGTACTTC; CDR3aa: CASSGPGPGGTQYF
j_gene: TRBJ2-1; len: 16; d_gene: .; abundance: few; v_gene: TRBV27; CDR3nt: TGTGCCAGCAGTTCCCCCCGGACTGCCCTCTCCTACGAGCAGTTCTTC; CDR3aa: CASSSPRTALSYEQFF
j_gene: TRBJ2-7; len: 13; d_gene: TRBD1; abundance: .; v_gene: TRBV5-1; CDR3nt: TGCGCCAGCCGACAGGGGTTCGGCTACGAGCAGTACTTC; CDR3aa: CASRQGFGYEQYF
j_gene: TRBJ2-1; len: 16; d_gene: TRBD2; abundance: few; v_gene: TRBV7-2; CDR3nt: TGTGCCAGTAAGCACGGCGGGGGGGCCGGGTTCAATGAGCAGTTCTTC; CDR3aa: CASKHGGGAGFNEQFF
j_gene: TRBJ2-7; len: 18; d_gene: .; abundance: few; v_gene: TRBV27; CDR3nt: TGTGCCAGCAGTTTATGTGGCGGCTCGACAGGTGGGTACTGCGAGCAGTACTTC; CDR3aa: CASSLCGGSTGGYCEQYF
j_gene: TRBJ1-1; len: 13; d_gene: .; abundance: .; v_gene: TRBV29-1; CDR3nt: TGCAGCGTTGGGCAGGAGTTAGACACTGAAGCTTTCTTT; CDR3aa: CSVGQELDTEAFF
j_gene: TRBJ1-2; len: 13; d_gene: .; abundance: many; v_gene: TRBV6-5; CDR3nt: TGTGCCACCGAAAACAACAGGGCGGGCGGCTACACCTTC; CDR3aa: CATENNRAGGYTF
j_gene: TRBJ2-3; len: 15; d_gene: .; abundance: .; v_gene: TRBV4-2; CDR3nt: TGTGCCAGCAGCCAAAACTTAGGTTTTGTGGATACGCAGTATTTT; CDR3aa: CASSQNLGFVDTQYF
j_gene: TRBJ2-2; len: 14; d_gene: .; abundance: .; v_gene: TRBV20-1; CDR3nt: TGCAGTGCTCCCTCTTCCCCGAACACCGGGGAGCTGTTTTTT; CDR3aa: CSAPSSPNTGELFF
j_gene: TRBJ2-1; len: 13; d_gene: TRBD2; abundance: few; v_gene: TRBV29-1; CDR3nt: TGCAGCGTTGTCCAGCGGGACTACAATGAGCAGTTCTTC; CDR3aa: CSVVQRDYNEQFF